Described below is a single T cell receptor (beta chain) sequence and its context. Antigen unknown. Blood specimens came from baseline, cycle 4 day 1, and cycle 7 day 1. These data belong to a study of OX40 agonist ivuxolimab in advanced cancers. At the level of the study: While on treatment, patients had intravenous ivuxolimab at 0.01 to 10 mg/kg every 2 weeks.

Whole-study findings and limits: It was not determined which antigens were specifically recognized by the peripheral T cells that had undergone clonal expansion. Partial responders at 0.1-3.0 mg/kg showed near-lowest clonal expansion.

TCRdb's copy holds only in-frame clones and misses some; the assay was immunoSEQ multiplex PCR. The sample consists of tens of thousands of clones, 90% of them appearing once. CDR1 and CDR2 from the germline V gene are MNHNS and SASEGT. This CDR3 region has 15 residues. V dropped 6 bases and J dropped 2; count of bases not matched to a gene: 7. V usage is TRBV6-1 and J usage is TRBJ2-5, with TRBD1 matching over 9 bases. The material sequenced was CD4+ or CD8+ T cells sorted from blood, taken in a trial of the OX40 agonist ivuxolimab. The sequence came from an adult with an advanced solid tumor such as melanoma, head and neck, liver or kidney cancer. The CDR3 here is CASRRGQGNQETQYF. The CDR3 DNA sequence: TGTGCCAGCAGGAGGGGACAGGGAAATCAAGAGACCCAGTACTTC.